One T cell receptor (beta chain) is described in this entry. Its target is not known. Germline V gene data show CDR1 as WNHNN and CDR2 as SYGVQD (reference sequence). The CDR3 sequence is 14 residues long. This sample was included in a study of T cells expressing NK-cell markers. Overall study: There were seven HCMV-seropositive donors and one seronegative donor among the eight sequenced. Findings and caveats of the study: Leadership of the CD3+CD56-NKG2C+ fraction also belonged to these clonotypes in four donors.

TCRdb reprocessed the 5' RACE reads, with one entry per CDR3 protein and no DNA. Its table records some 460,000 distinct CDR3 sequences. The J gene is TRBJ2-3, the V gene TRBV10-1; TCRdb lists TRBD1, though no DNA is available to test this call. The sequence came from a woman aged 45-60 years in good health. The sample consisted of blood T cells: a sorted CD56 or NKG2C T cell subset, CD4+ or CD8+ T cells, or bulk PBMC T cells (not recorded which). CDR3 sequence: CASRQGASTDTQYF.